Below, one T cell receptor beta chain is given with its context. Antigen specificity is unknown. Using immunoSEQ multiplex PCR, the repertoire was profiled, and TCRdb retains in-frame clones only, with some absent. The table shows about 140,000 clones, with 80% to 95% occurring only once. The data stem from a study of T cell responses to AZD1222 COVID-19 vaccine. Study findings and constraints: The study reported that nearly half of spike-specific TCRs target unmutated variant regions. Repertoires were obtained solely post-peak T cell response.

Here the sequenced sample was peripheral blood, taken 28 days after the second AZD1222 dose. The origin of this receptor is an adult who received the AZD1222 COVID-19 vaccine.

In DNA form, the CDR3 reads TGTGCCAGCGCAAAAGCGGGCCTGGGCTACGAGCAGTACTTC. Translating gives CASAKAGLGYEQYF. The rearrangement joins TRBV25-1 to TRBJ2-7; a possible D gene is TRBD2 (6 bases). Germline V gene data show CDR1 as MGHDK and CDR2 as SYGVNS. This CDR3 comprises 14 residues. The V end lost 8 bases, the J end lost 3 bases, and 17 bases lay between the germline ends.